The T cell receptor beta chain under discussion was sequenced for a study of response to subunit inactivated influenza vaccine (dated by TCRdb to the late 2010s). In the study overall: To follow how T cells responded to a trivalent subunit inactivated influenza vaccine, the researchers relied on deep quantitative profiling of the T cell receptor repertoire. Paper-wide results and their limitations: The authors suggested that each seasonal influenza vaccination may recruit only a limited number of new T cells.

Comment on this clonotype: It lacks a known antigen. Qualities for individual bases were not recorded, and no much larger clone is one base off.

CDR1 and CDR2 were assigned from the germline V gene (reference sequence) as LGHDT and YNNKEL. For this chain, trimming is 3 bases at the V end and 5 bases at the J end, and the number of junction bases without a gene match is 7. There are 15 amino acids in the CDR3, from cysteine to phenylalanine inclusive. The kept DNA is CDR3 alone, 45 bases in frame from the first base. Receptor amplification or capture employed RT-PCR. The listed sequencing device is Illumina HiSeq 2500. The public reads were run again by TCRdb, first through fastp at Q25 and then through MiXCR, and only productive beta chains were kept. Every distinct CDR3 protein forms one entry, paired with its most common genes and DNA. The sample table shows 500,000 to 600,000 distinct CDR3 sequences, and 6% to 9% are seen once. Roughly 13% of the sample is in the top ten clones.

The receptor was isolated from a man aged 50-75 years who received an inactivated influenza vaccine. Donor details come from another sample of the same person, matched by shared clones. The sequence joins TRBV3-1 to TRBJ2-1; TRBD2 agrees with 7 junctional bases. Sequenced material: PBMCs from blood, taken less than 30 months after vaccination. The nucleotides read TGTGCCAGCAGCCAGGTCACTAGCGCGAACAATGAGCAGTTCTTC. Its translation is CASSQVTSANNEQFF.